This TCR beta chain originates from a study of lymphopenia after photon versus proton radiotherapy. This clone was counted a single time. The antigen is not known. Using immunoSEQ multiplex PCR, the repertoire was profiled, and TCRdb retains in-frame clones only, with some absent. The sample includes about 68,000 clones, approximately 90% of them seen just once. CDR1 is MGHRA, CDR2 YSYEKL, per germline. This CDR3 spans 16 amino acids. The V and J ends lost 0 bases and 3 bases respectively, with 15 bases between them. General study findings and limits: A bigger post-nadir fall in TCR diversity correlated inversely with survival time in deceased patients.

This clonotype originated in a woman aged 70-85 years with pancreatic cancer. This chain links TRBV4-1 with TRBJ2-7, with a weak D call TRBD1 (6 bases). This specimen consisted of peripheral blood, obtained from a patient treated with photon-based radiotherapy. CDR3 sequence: CASSQDRVGHLYEQYF. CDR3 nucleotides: TGCGCCAGCAGCCAAGATAGAGTGGGACACCTCTACGAGCAGTACTTC.